This T cell receptor (beta chain) was sequenced during a study of blood T cell repertoires in COVID-19. For the study at large: There were acute and convalescent COVID-19 samples, and they came from the United States, Italy and Spain. Nucleic acid was either cDNA or gDNA, and it came from T cells, B-cell-depleted T cells, or PBMCs.

V lost 2 bases, J lost 5 bases, and 7 bases stayed unmatched. The length of the CDR3 is 15 residues. Germline CDR1 MNHEY, CDR2 SVGAGI. Authors' analysis steps: Amplifying reference gene primers gave estimates of nucleated cell counts. Clones were read by immunoSEQ multiplex PCR, and TCRdb kept only the in-frame ones, dropping some. The D gene and trimming were derived from the DNA, and the V and J assignments and clone size from that table. The data hold 240,000 or so clones, with 85% to 90% observed a single time. The TCR was taken from a man in his 60s with acute or convalescent COVID-19. Input material: peripheral blood. This chain joins TRBV6-5 and TRBJ2-5; 8 bases fit TRBD2. The DNA for the CDR3 is TGTGCCAGCAGTTACCGTTCAGCGGGAGTGGAGACCCAGTACTTC. This sequence encodes CASSYRSAGVETQYF.